Presented here are 8 T cell receptor beta chains from one specimen sequenced in a study of blood T cells in healthy people across ages. Using a J-beta primer mix together with a sample-barcoded 5' primer, a second PCR was run for about 7 to 12 cycles. TCRdb processed the 5' RACE reads anew with MiXCR; each CDR3 protein has one entry. The top ten hold approximately 3.7% of the sample, which has some 560,000 distinct CDR3 sequences, about 25% seen once. These same data were also listed under a study on T cells of mothers and their children.

Source material: blood. Every receptor here comes from a boy between 2 and 10 years old in good health.

The table lists this clonotype with a few counts. V gene TRBV5-1 combines with J gene TRBJ1-1; D may be TRBD1 (6 bases). Germline CDR1 reads SGHRS; CDR2 reads YFSETQ. The CDR3 is made up of 13 amino acids. The germline V and J ends were trimmed by 4 bases and 11 bases, with 18 bases remaining between them. The CDR3 DNA follows: TGCGCCAGCAGCGGGAGCAGGGGATCCGTGGCTTTCTTT. It encodes CASSGSRGSVAFF.

This clonotype was seen only a few times. CDR3 bases: TGCAGTGCTAGAGATGGGGCTATCTACGAGCAGTACTTC. Residues: CSARDGAIYEQYF. V gene TRBV20-1 combines with J gene TRBJ2-7; possibly TRBD1 for D (5 bases). CDR3 length: 13 amino acids. Trimming pared 0 bases from V and 3 bases from J, leaving 9 bases between. Germline V lookup: CDR1 DFQATT, CDR2 SNEGSKA (reference sequence).

This clonotype was observed a few times. The chain couples TRBV6-6 to TRBJ2-7, with 9 bases identical to TRBD1. Germline V gene sequence: CDR1 MNHNY, CDR2 SVGAGI (reference sequence). V lost 6 bases, J lost 2 bases, and 5 bases stayed unmatched. This CDR3 comprises 14 residues. For the CDR3, the DNA is TGTGCCAGCAGCACGGGACAGGGCCCCTACGAGCAGTACTTC. It encodes CASSTGQGPYEQYF.

The CDR3 nucleotides read TGCAGCGTTGTTAGCGCGAGCGGGGAGCTGTTTTTT. It codes for CSVVSASGELFF. The rearrangement links TRBV29-1 to TRBJ2-2; weak D call: TRBD2 (5 bases). V gave up 4 bases and J gave up 7 bases, with 10 bases separating them. There are 12 residues in the CDR3. Germline V lookup: CDR1 SQVTM, CDR2 ANQGSEA.

The V gene is TRBV6-2 or TRBV6-3, the J gene TRBJ2-2, with D possibly being TRBD2 (5 bases). V was pared by 2 bases and J by 6 bases, with 10 bases between. This CDR3 has 14 residues. Germline CDR1 reads MNHEY; CDR2 reads SVGEGT. CDR3 residues: CASSYIWGAGELFF. DNA for the CDR3: TGTGCCAGCAGTTACATTTGGGGAGCCGGGGAGCTGTTTTTT.

The chain employs TRBV24-1 and TRBJ2-3, with D possibly being TRBD2 (6 bases). Germline V gives CDR1 KGHDR, CDR2 SFDVKD. The CDR3 consists of 16 residues. Trimming took off 4 bases at V and 0 bases at J, with 13 bases between the two ends. CDR3 region: CATSEAGRGSTDTQYF. Written as DNA, the CDR3 is TGTGCCACCAGTGAGGCGGGACGAGGGAGCACAGATACGCAGTATTTT.

The V call is TRBV29-1, the J call TRBJ2-1; D call uncertain. V was trimmed by 1 base and J by 0 bases, leaving 10 bases between them. This CDR3 contains 15 residues. Per germline, CDR1 SQVTM and CDR2 ANQGSEA. The CDR3 region has the DNA TGCAGCGTTGAAGCAGCGCCGAGCTCCTACAATGAGCAGTTCTTC. Translated: CSVEAAPSSYNEQFF.

The gene calls are TRBV5-1 and TRBJ2-1; 8 nucleotides line up with TRBD2. With V trimmed by 0 bases and J by 6 bases, 14 bases remained unmatched. The CDR3 is 18 amino acids. CDR1 SGHRS and CDR2 YFSETQ come from the germline V gene. The CDR3 DNA is TGCGCCAGCAGCTTGGAGGCTAGCGGGTCTAGGGGTGCCAATGAGCAGTTCTTC. Its protein product is CASSLEASGSRGANEQFF.